This T cell receptor (beta chain) was profiled in a study of blood T cell repertoires in COVID-19. Study in general: The cDNA or gDNA used as material had been derived from T cells, B-cell-depleted T cells, or PBMCs.

As handled by the study authors: Estimation of nucleated cell counts relied on the amplification of reference gene primers. Clones were read by immunoSEQ multiplex PCR, and TCRdb kept only the in-frame ones, dropping some. V and J calls and clone size are given by that table; D and trimming were obtained from the DNA. The table includes about 170,000 clones, about nine tenths detected once. Enrolment of Seattle patients took place during active infection, and they were followed longitudinally. The sequence derives from a man younger than 35 with COVID-19, enrolled during active disease. Sequencing used peripheral blood.

The CDR3 sequence: CASRPQGPSNQPQHF. The CDR3, as DNA: TGTGCCAGCAGGCCTCAGGGGCCCTCCAATCAGCCCCAGCATTTT. This chain joins TRBV6-5 and TRBJ1-5, with a tentative D call TRBD1 (6 bases). V shed 6 bases and J shed 3 bases, with 15 bases lying between them. CDR1 is MNHEY, CDR2 SVGAGI, per germline. The CDR3 extends over 15 amino acids.